A selection of T cell receptor beta chains follows, all from one sample in a study of somatic mutations in cytotoxic T cells in rheumatoid arthritis. The assay was immunoSEQ multiplex PCR, and TCRdb's table has in-frame clones only and misses some. The sample carries about 10,000 clones, around 81% recorded once. The sequenced sample was CD8+ T cells sorted from blood. These receptors were obtained from an adult with rheumatoid arthritis. CDR3s include the opening cysteine and the closing phenylalanine or tryptophan. D genes are given only for firm matches. For some rows the clone size is stated as once, few or many, or as a class when expanded; others skip it.

v_call	d_call	j_call	clone_size	cdr3_aa	cdr3_nt
TRBV9	TRBD1	TRBJ2-2	NA	CASSAGGRGLTGELFF	TGTGCCAGCAGCGCCGGGGGCAGGGGGCTCACCGGGGAGCTGTTTTTT
TRBV7-6	TRBD1	TRBJ1-1	NA	CASSYGQGEAFF	TGTGCCAGCAGCTACGGACAGGGGGAAGCTTTCTTT
TRBV9	TRBD2	TRBJ2-3	NA	CASSERVLAGPSTDTQYF	TGTGCCAGCAGCGAACGCGTTCTAGCGGGCCCTAGCACAGATACGCAGTATTTT
TRBV7-8	NA	TRBJ2-5	NA	CASSFSGSQETQYF	TGTGCCAGCAGCTTTAGCGGCTCACAAGAGACCCAGTACTTC
TRBV7-7	TRBD2	TRBJ2-3	NA	CASSPGTRSTDTQYF	TGTGCTAGCAGCCCAGGGACTAGAAGCACAGATACGCAGTATTTT
TRBV15	NA	TRBJ2-7	NA	CATSSVRDISSWEQYF	TGTGCCACCAGCAGCGTCCGGGACATCAGTTCTTGGGAGCAGTACTTC
TRBV5-1	NA	TRBJ2-1	NA	CASSAPGGPSYNEQFF	TGCGCCAGCAGCGCTCCCGGGGGGCCTTCCTACAATGAGCAGTTCTTC
TRBV30	NA	TRBJ1-2	NA	CAWSVSDGVGYTF	TGTGCCTGGAGTGTATCCGATGGGGTTGGCTACACCTTC
TRBV25-1	NA	TRBJ2-1	NA	CASSEGRNEQFF	TGTGCCAGCAGTGAGGGTAGGAATGAGCAGTTCTTC
TRBV29-1	TRBD2	TRBJ2-7	NA	CSVRPGGPYEQYF	TGCAGCGTGCGACCGGGAGGGCCCTACGAGCAGTACTTC
TRBV29-1	NA	TRBJ2-1	NA	CSVVGEVGEQFF	TGCAGCGTTGTGGGAGAGGTCGGTGAGCAGTTCTTC
TRBV7-9	NA	TRBJ1-1	NA	CASSLVVAMNTEAFF	TGTGCCAGCAGCTTAGTGGTCGCCATGAACACTGAAGCTTTCTTT
TRBV5-8	NA	TRBJ1-1	NA	CASSLGTGLAANTEAFF	TGTGCCAGCAGCTTAGGCACAGGGTTGGCCGCCAACACTGAAGCTTTCTTT
TRBV7-6	NA	TRBJ2-3	NA	CASSLSGGVDTQYF	TGTGCCAGCAGCTTATCGGGCGGGGTGGATACGCAGTATTTT
TRBV19	NA	TRBJ1-2	NA	CASRPQGVPNYGYTF	TGTGCCAGTAGACCACAGGGAGTTCCTAACTATGGCTACACCTTC
TRBV6-5	NA	TRBJ1-4	NA	CASSYLSNEKLFF	TGTGCCAGCAGTTACTTAAGTAATGAAAAACTGTTTTTT
TRBV10-2	TRBD2	TRBJ2-3	NA	CASRRGLAGGDTQYF	TGCGCCAGCAGGAGGGGACTAGCGGGAGGAGATACGCAGTATTTT
TRBV9	TRBD2	TRBJ2-5	NA	CASSVAGLAGGVFETQYF	TGTGCCAGCAGCGTAGCGGGACTAGCGGGGGGTGTTTTCGAGACCCAGTACTTC
TRBV11-2	NA	TRBJ2-1	NA	CASSLEVWAVPGYDNEQFF	TGTGCCAGCAGCTTAGAGGTCTGGGCAGTCCCCGGGTACGACAATGAGCAGTTCTTC
TRBV5-4	NA	TRBJ1-1	few	CASSRGGTEAFF	TGTGCCAGCAGCCGGGGCGGCACTGAAGCTTTCTTT
TRBV7-2	TRBD2	TRBJ2-5	once	CASSFPGRDLKRQETQYF	TGTGCCAGCAGCTTTCCCGGGAGGGACCTAAAAAGACAAGAGACCCAGTACTTC
TRBV6-5	NA	TRBJ2-1	NA	CASSYDTRGRGQFF	TGTGCCAGCAGTTACGATACGAGAGGAAGGGGGCAGTTCTTC
TRBV12-5	NA	TRBJ2-1	NA	CASGLPSGTHYNEQFF	TGTGCTAGTGGCCTGCCCTCCGGGACACACTACAATGAGCAGTTCTTC
TRBV27	NA	TRBJ1-5	NA	CASRGSGNQPQHF	TGTGCCAGCAGGGGCTCGGGCAATCAGCCCCAGCATTTT
TRBV27	NA	TRBJ2-3	NA	CASSLSGLPPYTDTQYF	TGTGCCAGCAGTTTAAGTGGACTTCCCCCCTACACAGATACGCAGTATTTT
TRBV4-2	NA	TRBJ2-3	NA	CASSQEVGRVADTQYF	TGTGCCAGCAGCCAAGAGGTAGGGCGAGTGGCAGATACGCAGTATTTT
TRBV29-1	NA	TRBJ1-2	NA	CSVENGLGGYTF	TGCAGCGTTGAAAACGGATTAGGCGGCTACACCTTC
TRBV7-8	NA	TRBJ2-1	once	CASSLDNNEQFF	TGTGCCAGCAGCTTAGACAACAATGAGCAGTTCTTC
TRBV5-6	TRBD1	TRBJ1-1	NA	CASSPPRQGGKNTEAFF	TGTGCCAGCAGCCCCCCCCGACAGGGGGGCAAGAACACTGAAGCTTTCTTT
TRBV27	NA	TRBJ1-5	NA	CASSRNQNQPQHF	TGTGCCAGCAGTCGCAACCAAAATCAGCCCCAGCATTTT
TRBV15	NA	TRBJ2-5	NA	CATRTGTADQETQYF	TGTGCCACCAGAACAGGGACGGCGGACCAAGAGACCCAGTACTTC
TRBV5-1	TRBD2	TRBJ2-1	NA	CASSLGGTSGRAGNEQFF	TGCGCCAGCAGCTTGGGAGGGACTAGCGGGAGGGCCGGCAATGAGCAGTTCTTC
TRBV10-3	NA	TRBJ1-4	NA	CAIKAEGAATNEKLFF	TGTGCCATCAAGGCAGAGGGTGCCGCAACTAATGAAAAACTGTTTTTT
TRBV15	NA	TRBJ1-2	NA	CATSMTDPNYGYTF	TGTGCCACCAGCATGACAGATCCTAACTATGGCTACACCTTC
TRBV15	NA	TRBJ2-4	NA	CATSREGLAGGYIQYF	TGTGCCACCAGCAGAGAAGGCTTGGCTGGAGGATACATTCAGTACTTC
TRBV6-1	NA	TRBJ1-1	NA	CASSVGAVWMNTEAFF	TGTGCCAGCAGTGTCGGGGCAGTCTGGATGAACACTGAAGCTTTCTTT
TRBV5-4	TRBD1	TRBJ2-7	once	CASSPGTVHEQYF	TGTGCCAGCAGCCCCGGGACAGTTCACGAGCAGTACTTC
TRBV15	NA	TRBJ2-6	NA	CATSSLRDSGANVLTF	TGTGCCACCAGCAGCCTAAGGGACTCTGGGGCCAACGTCCTGACTTTC
TRBV29-1	NA	TRBJ2-4	NA	CSVEDPGRKNIQYF	TGCAGCGTTGAAGATCCGGGAAGGAAAAACATTCAGTACTTC
TRBV13	NA	TRBJ1-1	NA	CASSLGDTGRLTEAFF	TGTGCCAGCAGCTTAGGGGATACAGGTAGGCTCACTGAAGCTTTCTTT
TRBV5-1	TRBD2	TRBJ2-1	NA	CASSSSTSGEFNEQFF	TGCGCCAGCAGCTCATCGACTAGCGGGGAATTTAATGAGCAGTTCTTC
TRBV29-1	NA	TRBJ1-1	few	CSVDEGTEAFF	TGCAGCGTTGACGAGGGAACTGAAGCTTTCTTT
TRBV6-6	NA	TRBJ1-4	NA	CASSQFGGGGEKLFF	TGTGCCAGCAGTCAGTTTGGAGGGGGAGGTGAAAAACTGTTTTTT
TRBV9	TRBD1	TRBJ1-5	NA	CASSVGQGYYQPQHF	TGTGCCAGCAGCGTCGGACAGGGCTACTATCAGCCCCAGCATTTT
TRBV7-6	TRBD1	TRBJ2-6	NA	CASSRRDRGSSGANVLTF	TGTGCCAGCAGCAGGCGGGACAGGGGATCCTCTGGGGCCAACGTCCTGACTTTC
TRBV4-2	NA	TRBJ2-2	NA	CASSQVWSGNTGELFF	TGTGCCAGCAGCCAAGTGTGGAGCGGGAACACCGGGGAGCTGTTTTTT
TRBV11-1	NA	TRBJ2-4	NA	CASSLRNTGLAKNIQYF	TGTGCCAGCAGCTTACGGAATACAGGGTTGGCCAAAAACATTCAGTACTTC
TRBV7-9	NA	TRBJ2-7	few	CASSFVGVSYEQYF	TGTGCCAGCAGCTTTGTCGGGGTATCTTACGAGCAGTACTTC
TRBV7-9	TRBD1	TRBJ1-2	NA	CASSLSGQPYYGYTF	TGTGCCAGCAGCTTATCGGGACAGCCATACTATGGCTACACCTTC
TRBV9	TRBD1	TRBJ2-2	NA	CASSETGVGTGELFF	TGTGCCAGCAGCGAGACAGGGGTTGGCACCGGGGAGCTGTTTTTT
TRBV27	NA	TRBJ1-2	NA	CASSFGLEGDLYGYTF	TGTGCCAGCAGTTTTGGATTGGAGGGGGACCTTTATGGCTACACCTTC
TRBV4-1	NA	TRBJ1-5	NA	CASSQGRGIPNQPQHF	TGCGCCAGCAGCCAAGGGAGGGGAATTCCCAATCAGCCCCAGCATTTT
TRBV27	NA	TRBJ2-3	once	CASSWGVDTDTQYF	TGTGCCAGCAGTTGGGGCGTCGACACAGATACGCAGTATTTT